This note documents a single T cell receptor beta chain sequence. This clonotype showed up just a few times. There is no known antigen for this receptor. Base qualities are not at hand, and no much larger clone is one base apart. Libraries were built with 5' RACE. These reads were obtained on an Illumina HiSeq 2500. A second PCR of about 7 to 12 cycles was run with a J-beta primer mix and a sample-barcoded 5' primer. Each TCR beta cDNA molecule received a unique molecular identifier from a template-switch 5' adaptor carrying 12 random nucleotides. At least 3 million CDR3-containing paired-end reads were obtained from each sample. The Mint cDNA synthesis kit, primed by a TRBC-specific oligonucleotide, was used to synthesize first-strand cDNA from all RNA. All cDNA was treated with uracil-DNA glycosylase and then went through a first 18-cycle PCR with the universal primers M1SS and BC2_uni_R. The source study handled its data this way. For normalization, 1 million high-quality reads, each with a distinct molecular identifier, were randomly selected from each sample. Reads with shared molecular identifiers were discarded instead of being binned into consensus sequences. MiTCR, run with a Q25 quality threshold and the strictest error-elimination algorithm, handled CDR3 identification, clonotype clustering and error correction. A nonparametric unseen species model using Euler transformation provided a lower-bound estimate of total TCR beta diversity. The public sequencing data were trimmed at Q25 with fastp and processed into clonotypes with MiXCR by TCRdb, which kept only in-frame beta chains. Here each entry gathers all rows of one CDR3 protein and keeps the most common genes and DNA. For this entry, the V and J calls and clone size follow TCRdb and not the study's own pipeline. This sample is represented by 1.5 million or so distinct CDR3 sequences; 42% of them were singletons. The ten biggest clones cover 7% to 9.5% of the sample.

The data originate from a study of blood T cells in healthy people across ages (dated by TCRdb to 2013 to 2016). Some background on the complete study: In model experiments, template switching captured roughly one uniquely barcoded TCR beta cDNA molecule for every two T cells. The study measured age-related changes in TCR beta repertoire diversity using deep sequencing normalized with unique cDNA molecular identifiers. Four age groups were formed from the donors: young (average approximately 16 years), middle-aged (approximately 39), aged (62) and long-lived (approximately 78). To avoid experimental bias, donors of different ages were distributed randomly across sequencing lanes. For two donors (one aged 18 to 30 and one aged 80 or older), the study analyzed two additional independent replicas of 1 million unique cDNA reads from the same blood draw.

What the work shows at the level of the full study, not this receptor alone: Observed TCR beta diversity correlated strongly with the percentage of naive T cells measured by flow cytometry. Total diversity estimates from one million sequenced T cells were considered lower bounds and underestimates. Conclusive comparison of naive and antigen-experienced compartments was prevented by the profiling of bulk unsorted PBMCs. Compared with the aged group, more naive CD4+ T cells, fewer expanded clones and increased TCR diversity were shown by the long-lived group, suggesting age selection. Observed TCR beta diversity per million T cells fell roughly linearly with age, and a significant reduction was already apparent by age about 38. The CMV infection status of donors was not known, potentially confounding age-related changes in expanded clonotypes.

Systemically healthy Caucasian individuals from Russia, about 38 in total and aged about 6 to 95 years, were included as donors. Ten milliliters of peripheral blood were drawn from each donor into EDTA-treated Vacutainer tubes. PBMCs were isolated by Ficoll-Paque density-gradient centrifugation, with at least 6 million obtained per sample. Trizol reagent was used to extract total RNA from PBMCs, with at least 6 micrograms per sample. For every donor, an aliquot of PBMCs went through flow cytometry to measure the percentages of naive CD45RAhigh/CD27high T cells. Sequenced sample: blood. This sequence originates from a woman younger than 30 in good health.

The nucleotide sequence is TGTGCCAGCAGTGTATCCCTTAGCGGGGTCACAGATACGCAGTATTTT. The translation is CASSVSLSGVTDTQYF. Rearrangement joined TRBV6-6 to TRBJ2-3; the junction holds 8 bases that match TRBD2. From its cysteine to its phenylalanine, the CDR3 spans 16 amino acids. CDR3 DNA is the only sequence kept; it has 48 bases, read in frame from the first base. From the germline V gene (reference sequence), CDR1 is MNHNY and CDR2 is SVGAGI. V lost 5 bases and J lost 2 bases, and the count of bases not matched to a germline gene is 9.